This T cell receptor (beta chain) was sequenced during a study of blood T cell repertoires in COVID-19. Study details: The samples span acute and convalescent COVID-19 from the United States, Italy and Spain.

Profiling relied on immunoSEQ multiplex PCR, and the TCRdb table lists in-frame clones only, not all of them. The table shows some 180,000 clones, with roughly three quarters occurring only once. The CDR3 spans 15 residues. Deletions cut 7 bases from V and 8 bases from J, with 21 bases between. Looked up from germline, CDR1 is MDHEN and CDR2 is SYDVKM. The chain employs TRBV28 and TRBJ2-1; weak D call: TRBD1 (5 bases). The origin of this receptor is a man between 60 and 70 years old who had been exposed to COVID-19. Sequencing was carried out using PBMCs or T cells enriched from blood (not recorded which). CDR3 in amino acids: CASTFSRPRAHEQFF. In DNA form, the CDR3 reads TGTGCCAGCACCTTTTCCCGACCCAGGGCCCATGAGCAGTTCTTC.